This record looks at one T cell receptor beta chain sequence and its context. Its antigen remains unknown. Profiled with immunoSEQ multiplex PCR; TCRdb holds only in-frame clones, not every one. The sample consists of about 35,000 clones, around 88% of them appearing once. The CDR3 has 12 residues. V was cut by 4 bases and J by 9 bases, with 10 bases left in between. Germline V gene sequence: CDR1 ENHRY, CDR2 SYGVKD. The sample belongs to a study of PD-1 blockade in classical Hodgkin lymphoma. Whole-study findings and limits: Repertoire differences have undefined causes, possibly disease activity or prior therapy. Newly diagnosed patients had baseline TCR diversity that was reportedly lower than that of healthy donors.

Time point defined: newly diagnosed, previously untreated cHL patient sample. The authors purified CD4+ T cells from thawed PBMCs by magnetic negative selection. PBMCs representing newly diagnosed, untreated classical Hodgkin lymphoma functioned as the comparison. The V and J genes are TRBV10-3 and TRBJ1-5; possible D gene TRBD1, 6 bases. The TCR was taken from a human donor with classical Hodgkin lymphoma. The sequenced sample was CD4+ T cells from blood. The CDR3 DNA is TGTGCCATCAGTGCAGGGGATAGGCCCCAGCATTTT. This gives the protein CAISAGDRPQHF.